Listed here is a single T cell receptor (beta chain). What it recognizes is unknown. The genes and germline here are from mouse. With the read ending 4 residues before the CDR3 end, the germline J gene is used to fill in that end. Cell sorting was performed on pooled cutaneous lymph node cells with CD4, CD8alpha, NKG2D, NKG2ACE and other markers. The data derive from a study of CD8+ T cells in alopecia areata. Findings of the study overall: Affected scalp, especially in alopecia totalis/universalis, had a higher clonality than normal scalp did. Mice showed TCR sharing more clearly than patients did, possibly owing to HLA.

The CDR3 totals 16 residues. J lost 0 bases, V lost 2 bases, and 2 bases had no gene match. The germline V gene has CDR1 FNHDT and CDR2 SITEND (reference sequence). Reverse transcription of extracted RNA yielded cDNA, which provided the sequencing template. Measured with immunoSEQ multiplex PCR; TCRdb has only the in-frame clones, and not every one. The sample has over 250,000 clones, none seen only once. The sequencing sample was made of CD4+ T cells sorted from a lymph node. This receptor was taken from a C3H/HeJ mouse with alopecia areata. This strain has MHC haplotype H2-k. The chain joins TRBV19 to TRBJ2-5, with 11 bases that match TRBD2. The CDR3 spells CASSMGLGDNQDTQYF. The CDR3 DNA, read in part, is TGTGCCAGCAGTATGGGACTGGGGGATAACCAAGAC.